This T cell receptor beta chain emerged from a study of OX40 agonist ivuxolimab in advanced cancers. This clone was observed a single time. Profiling relied on immunoSEQ multiplex PCR, and the TCRdb table lists in-frame clones only, not all of them. The repertoire holds about 74,000 clones, with about 86% as singletons. Sample: CD4+ or CD8+ T cells sorted from blood, taken in a trial of the OX40 agonist ivuxolimab. The sequence was collected from an adult with an advanced solid tumor such as melanoma, head and neck, liver or kidney cancer.

CDR3 sequence reads: CASSLGLSGQPQHF. In nucleotides, the CDR3 is TGTGCCAGCAGTTTAGGGTTGTCAGGGCAGCCCCAGCATTTT. V is TRBV28 and J is TRBJ1-5; D is perhaps TRBD1 (5 bases). This CDR3 contains 14 residues. The germline V and J ends were trimmed by 2 bases and 7 bases, with 12 bases remaining between them. Germline CDR1 reads MDHEN; CDR2 reads SYDVKM.